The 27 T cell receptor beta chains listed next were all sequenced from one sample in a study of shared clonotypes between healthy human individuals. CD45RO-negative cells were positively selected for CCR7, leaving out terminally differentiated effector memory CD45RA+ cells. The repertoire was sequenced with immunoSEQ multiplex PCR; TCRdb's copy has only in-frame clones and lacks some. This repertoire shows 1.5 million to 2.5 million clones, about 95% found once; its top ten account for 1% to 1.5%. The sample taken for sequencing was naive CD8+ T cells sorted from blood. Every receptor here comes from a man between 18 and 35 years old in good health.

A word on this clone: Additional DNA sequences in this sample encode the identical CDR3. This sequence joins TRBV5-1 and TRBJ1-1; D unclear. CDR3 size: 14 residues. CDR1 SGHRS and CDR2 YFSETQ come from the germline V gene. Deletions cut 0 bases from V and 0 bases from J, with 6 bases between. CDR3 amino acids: CASSLGTLNTEAFF. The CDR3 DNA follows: TGCGCCAGCAGCTTGGGCACCTTGAACACTGAAGCTTTCTTT.

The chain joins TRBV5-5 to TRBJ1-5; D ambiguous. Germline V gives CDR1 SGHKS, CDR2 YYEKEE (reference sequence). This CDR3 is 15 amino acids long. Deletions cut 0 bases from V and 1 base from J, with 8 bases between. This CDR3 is CASSLGGWSNQPQHF. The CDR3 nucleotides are TGTGCCAGCAGCTTGGGAGGTTGGAGCAATCAGCCCCAGCATTTT. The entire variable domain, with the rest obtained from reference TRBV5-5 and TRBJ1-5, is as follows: DAGVTQSPTHLIKTRGQQVTLRCSPISGHKSVSWYQQVLGQGPQFIFQYYEKEERGRGNFPDRFSARQFPNYSSELNVNALLLGDSALYLCASSLGGWSNQPQHFGDGTRLSIL.

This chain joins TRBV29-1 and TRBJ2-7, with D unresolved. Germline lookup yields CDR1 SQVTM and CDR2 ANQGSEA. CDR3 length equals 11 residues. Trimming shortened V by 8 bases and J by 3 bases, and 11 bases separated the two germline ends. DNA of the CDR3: TGCAGCCCAGTTGGAGACTACGAGCAGTACTTC. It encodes CSPVGDYEQYF.

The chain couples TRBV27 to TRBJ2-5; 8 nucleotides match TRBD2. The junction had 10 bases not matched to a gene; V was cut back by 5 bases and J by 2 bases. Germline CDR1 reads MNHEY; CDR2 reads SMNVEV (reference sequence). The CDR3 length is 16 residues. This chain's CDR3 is CASSAQLAASQETQYF. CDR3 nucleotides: TGTGCCAGCAGTGCCCAACTAGCGGCCTCACAAGAGACCCAGTACTTC.

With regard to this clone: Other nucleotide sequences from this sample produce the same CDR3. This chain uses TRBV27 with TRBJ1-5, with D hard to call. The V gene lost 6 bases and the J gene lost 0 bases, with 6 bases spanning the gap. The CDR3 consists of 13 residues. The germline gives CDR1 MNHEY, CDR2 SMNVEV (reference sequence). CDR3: CASRGYSNQPQHF. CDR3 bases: TGTGCCAGCAGAGGCTATAGCAATCAGCCCCAGCATTTT.

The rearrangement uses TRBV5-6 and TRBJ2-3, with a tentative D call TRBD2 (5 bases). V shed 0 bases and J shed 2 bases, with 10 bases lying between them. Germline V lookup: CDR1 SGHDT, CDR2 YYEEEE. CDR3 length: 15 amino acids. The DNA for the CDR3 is TGTGCCAGCAGCTTGGAGGCGGGTTACACAGATACGCAGTATTTT. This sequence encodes CASSLEAGYTDTQYF.

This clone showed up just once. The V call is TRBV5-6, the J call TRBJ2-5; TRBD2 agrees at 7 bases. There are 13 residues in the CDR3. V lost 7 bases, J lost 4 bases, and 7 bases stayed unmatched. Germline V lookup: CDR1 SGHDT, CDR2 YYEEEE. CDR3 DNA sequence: TGTGCCAGCCGGGTTACGGGAGGAGAGACCCAGTACTTC. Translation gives CASRVTGGETQYF.

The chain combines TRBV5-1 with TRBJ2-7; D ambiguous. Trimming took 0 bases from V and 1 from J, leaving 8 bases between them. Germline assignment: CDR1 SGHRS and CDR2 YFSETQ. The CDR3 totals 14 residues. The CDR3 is CASSLAYKSYEQYF. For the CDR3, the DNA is TGCGCCAGCAGCTTGGCCTACAAGTCCTACGAGCAGTACTTC. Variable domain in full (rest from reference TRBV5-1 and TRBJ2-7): KAGVTQTPRYLIKTRGQQVTLSCSPISGHRSVSWYQQTPGQGLQFLFEYFSETQRNKGNFPGRFSGRQFSNSRSEMNVSTLELGDSALYLCASSLAYKSYEQYFGPGTRLTVT.

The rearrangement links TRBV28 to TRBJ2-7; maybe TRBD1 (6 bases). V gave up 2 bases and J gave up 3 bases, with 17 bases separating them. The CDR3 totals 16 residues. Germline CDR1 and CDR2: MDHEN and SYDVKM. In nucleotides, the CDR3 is TGTGCCAGCAGTTTACCGGGACACAACGAAGACTACGAGCAGTACTTC. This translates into CASSLPGHNEDYEQYF.

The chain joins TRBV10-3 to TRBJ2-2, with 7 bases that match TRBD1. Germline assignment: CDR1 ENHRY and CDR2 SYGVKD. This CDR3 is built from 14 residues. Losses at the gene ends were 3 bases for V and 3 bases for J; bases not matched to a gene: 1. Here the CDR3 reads CAISDGQDTGELFF. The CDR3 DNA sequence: TGTGCCATCAGTGACGGACAGGACACCGGGGAGCTGTTTTTT.

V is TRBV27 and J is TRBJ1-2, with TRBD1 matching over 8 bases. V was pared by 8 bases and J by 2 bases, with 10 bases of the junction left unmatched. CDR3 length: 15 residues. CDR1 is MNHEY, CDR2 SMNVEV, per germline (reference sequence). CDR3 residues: CASWSGTGENYGYTF. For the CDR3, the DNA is TGTGCCAGCTGGTCCGGGACAGGTGAAAACTATGGCTACACCTTC.

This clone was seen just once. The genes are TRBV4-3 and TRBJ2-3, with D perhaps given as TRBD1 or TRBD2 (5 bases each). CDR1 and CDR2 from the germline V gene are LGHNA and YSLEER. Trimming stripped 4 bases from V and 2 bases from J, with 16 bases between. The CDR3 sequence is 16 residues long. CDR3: CASSRIWGSNTDTQYF. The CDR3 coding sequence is TGCGCCAGCAGCCGGATTTGGGGGAGTAACACAGATACGCAGTATTTT.

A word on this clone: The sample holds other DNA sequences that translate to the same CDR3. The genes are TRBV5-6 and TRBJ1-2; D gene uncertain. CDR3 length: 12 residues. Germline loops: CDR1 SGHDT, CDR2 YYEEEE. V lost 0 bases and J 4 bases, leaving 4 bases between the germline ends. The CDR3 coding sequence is TGTGCCAGCAGCTTGGATGGCTATGGCTACACCTTC. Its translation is CASSLDGYGYTF.

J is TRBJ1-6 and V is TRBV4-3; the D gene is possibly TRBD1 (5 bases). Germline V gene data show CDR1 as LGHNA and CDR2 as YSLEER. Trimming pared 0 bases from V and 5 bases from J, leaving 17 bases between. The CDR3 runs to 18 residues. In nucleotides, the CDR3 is TGCGCCAGCAGCCAAGATTTGTCGGCAGGGTCCCATAATTCACCCCTCCACTTT. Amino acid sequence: CASSQDLSAGSHNSPLHF.

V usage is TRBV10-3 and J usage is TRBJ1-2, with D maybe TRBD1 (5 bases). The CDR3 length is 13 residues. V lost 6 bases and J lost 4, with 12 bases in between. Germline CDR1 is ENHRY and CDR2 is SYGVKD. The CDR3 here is CAIRLEGTYGYTF. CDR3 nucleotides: TGTGCCATCAGGTTAGAGGGGACCTATGGCTACACCTTC.

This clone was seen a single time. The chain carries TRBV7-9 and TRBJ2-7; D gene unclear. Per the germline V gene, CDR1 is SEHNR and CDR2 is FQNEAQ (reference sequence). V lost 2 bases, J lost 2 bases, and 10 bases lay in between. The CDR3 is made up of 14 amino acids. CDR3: CASSLRPGAYEQYF. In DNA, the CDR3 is TGTGCCAGCAGCTTACGGCCAGGTGCCTACGAGCAGTACTTC.

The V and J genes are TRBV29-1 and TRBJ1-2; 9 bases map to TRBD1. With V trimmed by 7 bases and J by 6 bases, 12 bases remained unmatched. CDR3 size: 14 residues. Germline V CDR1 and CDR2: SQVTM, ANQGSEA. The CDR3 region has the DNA TGCAGCGCACCGGGACAGGGCCTCGGAAATGGCTACACCTTC. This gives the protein CSAPGQGLGNGYTF.

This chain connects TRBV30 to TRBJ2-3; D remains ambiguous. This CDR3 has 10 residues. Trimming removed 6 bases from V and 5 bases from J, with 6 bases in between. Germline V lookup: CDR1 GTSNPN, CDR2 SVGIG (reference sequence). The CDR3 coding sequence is TGTGCCTGTTTCCTAGATACGCAGTATTTT. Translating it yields CACFLDTQYF.

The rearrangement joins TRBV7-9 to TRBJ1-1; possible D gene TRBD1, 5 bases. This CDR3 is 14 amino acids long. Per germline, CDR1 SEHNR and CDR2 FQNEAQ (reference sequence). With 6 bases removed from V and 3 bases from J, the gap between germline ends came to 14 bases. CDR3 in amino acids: CASSKGGGYTEAFF. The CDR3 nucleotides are TGTGCCAGCAGTAAAGGCGGGGGATACACTGAAGCTTTCTTT.

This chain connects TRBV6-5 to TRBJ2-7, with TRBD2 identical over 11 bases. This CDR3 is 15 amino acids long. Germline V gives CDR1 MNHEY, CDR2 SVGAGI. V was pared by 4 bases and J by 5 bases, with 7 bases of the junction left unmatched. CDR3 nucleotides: TGTGCCAGCAGTTCCTTAGCGGGAGGGTCTAACGAGCAGTACTTC. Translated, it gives CASSSLAGGSNEQYF.

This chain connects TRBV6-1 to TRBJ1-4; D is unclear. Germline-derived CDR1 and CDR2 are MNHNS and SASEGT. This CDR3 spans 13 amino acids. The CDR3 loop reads CANSRGANEKLFF. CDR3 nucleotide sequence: TGTGCTAACAGCCGTGGGGCTAATGAAAAACTGTTTTTT.

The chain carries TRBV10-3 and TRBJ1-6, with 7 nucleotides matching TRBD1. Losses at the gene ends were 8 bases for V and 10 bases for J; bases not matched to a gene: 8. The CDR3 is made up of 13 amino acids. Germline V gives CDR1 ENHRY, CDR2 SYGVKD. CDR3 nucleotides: TGTGCCATCCGACAGGGCGTTGACTCACCCCTCCACTTT. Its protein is CAIRQGVDSPLHF.

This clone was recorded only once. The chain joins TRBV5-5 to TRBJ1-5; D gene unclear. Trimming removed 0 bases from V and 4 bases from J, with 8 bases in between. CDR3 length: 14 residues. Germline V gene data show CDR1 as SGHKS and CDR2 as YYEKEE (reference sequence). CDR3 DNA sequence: TGTGCCAGCAGCTTGGGGCGGGAAAATCAGCCCCAGCATTTT. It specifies CASSLGRENQPQHF.

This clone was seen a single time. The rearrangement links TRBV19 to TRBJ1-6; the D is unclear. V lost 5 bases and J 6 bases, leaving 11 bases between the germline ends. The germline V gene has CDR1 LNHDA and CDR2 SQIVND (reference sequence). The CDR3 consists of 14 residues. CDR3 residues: CASSLGEFNSPLHF. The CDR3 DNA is TGTGCCAGTAGTTTAGGAGAGTTTAATTCACCCCTCCACTTT.

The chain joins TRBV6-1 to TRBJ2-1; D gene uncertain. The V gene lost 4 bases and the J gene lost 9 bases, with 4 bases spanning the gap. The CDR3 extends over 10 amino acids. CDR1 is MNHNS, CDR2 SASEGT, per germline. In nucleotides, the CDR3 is TGTGCCAGCAGTGTGCTTGAGCAGTTCTTC. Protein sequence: CASSVLEQFF.

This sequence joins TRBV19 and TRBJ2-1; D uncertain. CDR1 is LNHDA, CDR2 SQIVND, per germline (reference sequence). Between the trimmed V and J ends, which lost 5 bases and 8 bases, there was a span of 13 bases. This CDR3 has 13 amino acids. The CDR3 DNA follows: TGTGCCAGTAGTTCTAAGGGTTGGGATGAGCAGTTCTTC. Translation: CASSSKGWDEQFF. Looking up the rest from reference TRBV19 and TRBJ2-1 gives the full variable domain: DGGITQSPKYLFRKEGQNVTLSCEQNLNHDAMYWYRQDPGQGLRLIYYSQIVNDFQKGDIAEGYSVSREKKESFPLTVTSAQKNPTAFYLCASSSKGWDEQFFGPGTRLTVL.

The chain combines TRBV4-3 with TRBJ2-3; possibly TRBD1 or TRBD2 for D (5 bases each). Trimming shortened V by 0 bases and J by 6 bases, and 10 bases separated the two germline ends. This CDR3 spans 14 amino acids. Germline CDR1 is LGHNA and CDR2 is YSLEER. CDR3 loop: CASSQERGVDTQYF. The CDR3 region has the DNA TGCGCCAGCAGCCAAGAGAGAGGGGTGGATACGCAGTATTTT.